This T cell receptor beta chain was sequenced during a study of T cells in Graves' hyperthyroidism and ophthalmopathy. Comments on this clonotype: This could be a read error, since a much larger clone is one nucleotide away. In this CDR3 the conserved last residue, phenylalanine or tryptophan, is missing, so a read error is likely.

Amplification yielded TCR beta CDR3 regions, with RNA transcripts as the source. TCR CDR3 underwent first-round RT-PCR with the HTBI primer set. TCRdb re-called the multiplex PCR reads with MiXCR, one entry per CDR3 protein. This table has roughly 180,000 distinct CDR3 sequences, roughly 10% appearing once. The CDR3 consists of 15 residues. Trimming removed 2 bases from V and 4 bases from J; junction bases left unmatched: 5. Germline CDR1 SEHNR, CDR2 FQNEAQ (reference sequence). Specimen: blood. This TCR came from a woman younger than 35 with Graves' hyperthyroidism that later progressed to Graves' ophthalmopathy. The chain couples TRBV7-9 to TRBJ2-3; 8 bases agree with TRBD2. CDR3 protein: CASSLRGGFSDTQYS. CDR3 sequence (DNA): TGTGCCAGCAGCTTACGCGGGGGGTTTTCAGATACGCAGTATTCT.